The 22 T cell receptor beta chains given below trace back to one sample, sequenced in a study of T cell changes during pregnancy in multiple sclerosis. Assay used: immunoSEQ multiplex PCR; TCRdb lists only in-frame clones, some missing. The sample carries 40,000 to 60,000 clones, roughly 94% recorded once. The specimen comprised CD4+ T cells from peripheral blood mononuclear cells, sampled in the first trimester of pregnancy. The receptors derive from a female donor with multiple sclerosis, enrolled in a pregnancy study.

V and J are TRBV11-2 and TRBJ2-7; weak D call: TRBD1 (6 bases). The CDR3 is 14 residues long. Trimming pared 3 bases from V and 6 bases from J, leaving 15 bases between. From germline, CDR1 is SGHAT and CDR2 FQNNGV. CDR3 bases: TGTGCCAGCAGCTTCCGGGACATAGGGGGCGAGCAGTACTTC. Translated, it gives CASSFRDIGGEQYF.

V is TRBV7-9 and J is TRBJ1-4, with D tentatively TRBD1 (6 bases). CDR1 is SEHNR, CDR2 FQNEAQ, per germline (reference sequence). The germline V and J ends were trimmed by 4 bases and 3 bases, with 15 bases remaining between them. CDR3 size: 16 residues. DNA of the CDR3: TGTGCCAGCAGCTCCCCCGCGGACAGATCTAATGAAAAACTGTTTTTT. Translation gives CASSSPADRSNEKLFF.

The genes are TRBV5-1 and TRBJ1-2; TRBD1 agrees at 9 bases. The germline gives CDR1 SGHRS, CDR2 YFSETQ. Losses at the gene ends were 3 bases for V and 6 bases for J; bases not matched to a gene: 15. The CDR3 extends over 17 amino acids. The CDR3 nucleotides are TGCGCCAGCAGCTGGACAGCCGGGACAGGGTATTCGAATGGCTACACCTTC. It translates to CASSWTAGTGYSNGYTF.

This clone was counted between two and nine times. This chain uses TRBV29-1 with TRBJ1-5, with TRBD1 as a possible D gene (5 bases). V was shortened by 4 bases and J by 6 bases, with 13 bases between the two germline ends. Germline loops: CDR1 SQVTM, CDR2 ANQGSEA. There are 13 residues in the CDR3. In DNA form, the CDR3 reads TGCAGCGTTGGCGGAGGGCAGGGTCAGCCCCAGCATTTT. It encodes CSVGGGQGQPQHF. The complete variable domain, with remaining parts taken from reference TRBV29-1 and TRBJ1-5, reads SAVISQKPSRDICQRGTSLTIQCQVDSQVTMMFWYRQQPGQSLTLIATANQGSEATYESGFVIDKFPISRPNLTFSTLTVSNMSPEDSSIYLCSVGGGQGQPQHFGDGTRLSIL.

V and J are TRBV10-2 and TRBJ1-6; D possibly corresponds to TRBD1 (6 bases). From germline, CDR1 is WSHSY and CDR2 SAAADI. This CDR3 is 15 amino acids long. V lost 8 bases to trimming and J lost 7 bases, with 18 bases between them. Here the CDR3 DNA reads TGCGCCAGCGTCAACAGGGAGGGGAGAAATTCACCCCTCCACTTT. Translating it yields CASVNREGRNSPLHF.

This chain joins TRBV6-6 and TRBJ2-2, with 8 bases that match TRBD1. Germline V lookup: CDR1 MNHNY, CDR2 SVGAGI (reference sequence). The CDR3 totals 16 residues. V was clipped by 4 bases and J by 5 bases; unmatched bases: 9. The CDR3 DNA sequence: TGTGCCAGCAGTTTCCTCAGGGGGCGGGGTACCGGGGAGCTGTTTTTT. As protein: CASSFLRGRGTGELFF.

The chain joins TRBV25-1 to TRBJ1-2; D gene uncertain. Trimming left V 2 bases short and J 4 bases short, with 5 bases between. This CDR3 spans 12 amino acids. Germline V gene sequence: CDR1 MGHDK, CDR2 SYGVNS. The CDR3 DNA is TGTGCCAGCAGTGAACTCAGCTATGGCTACACCTTC. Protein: CASSELSYGYTF.

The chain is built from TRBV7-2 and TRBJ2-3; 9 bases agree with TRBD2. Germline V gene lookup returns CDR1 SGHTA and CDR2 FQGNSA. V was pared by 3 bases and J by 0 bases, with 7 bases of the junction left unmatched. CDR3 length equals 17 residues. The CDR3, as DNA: TGTGCCAGCAGCTTTCATAGCGGGGGTTTCAGCACAGATACGCAGTATTTT. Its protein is CASSFHSGGFSTDTQYF.

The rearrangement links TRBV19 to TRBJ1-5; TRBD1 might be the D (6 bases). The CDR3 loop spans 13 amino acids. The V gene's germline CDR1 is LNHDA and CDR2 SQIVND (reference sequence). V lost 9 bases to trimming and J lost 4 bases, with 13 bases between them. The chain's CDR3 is CASRSGANQPQHF. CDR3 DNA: TGTGCCAGCAGATCAGGGGCGAATCAGCCCCAGCATTTT.

CDR3 bases: TGTGCCAGCAGCCCTTCTACTTCCGGCAATCAGCCCCAGCATTTT. Translated: CASSPSTSGNQPQHF. The rearrangement uses TRBV7-8 and TRBJ1-5; no clear D. The germline V gene encodes CDR1 SGHVS and CDR2 FQNEAQ. The CDR3 sequence is 15 residues long. V gave up 5 bases and J gave up 2 bases, with 13 bases separating them.

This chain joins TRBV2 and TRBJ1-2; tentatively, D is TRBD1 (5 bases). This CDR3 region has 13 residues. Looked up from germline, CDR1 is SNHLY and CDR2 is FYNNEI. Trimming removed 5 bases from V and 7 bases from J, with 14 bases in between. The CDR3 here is CASSQGGGGGYTF. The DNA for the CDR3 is TGTGCCAGCAGTCAGGGTGGGGGGGGTGGCTACACCTTC.

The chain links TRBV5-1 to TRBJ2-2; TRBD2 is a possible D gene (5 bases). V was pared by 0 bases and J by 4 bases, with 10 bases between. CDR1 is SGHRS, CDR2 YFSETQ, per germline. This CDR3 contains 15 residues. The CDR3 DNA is TGCGCCAGCAGCTTGGGAGGGCTAAGCACCGGGGAGCTGTTTTTT. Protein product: CASSLGGLSTGELFF.

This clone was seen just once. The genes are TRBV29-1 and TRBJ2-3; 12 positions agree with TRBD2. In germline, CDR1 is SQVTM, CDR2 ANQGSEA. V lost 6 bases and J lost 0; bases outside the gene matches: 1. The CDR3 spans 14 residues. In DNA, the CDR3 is TGCAGCGTCCTAGCGGGGGGGAGCACAGATACGCAGTATTTT. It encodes CSVLAGGSTDTQYF.

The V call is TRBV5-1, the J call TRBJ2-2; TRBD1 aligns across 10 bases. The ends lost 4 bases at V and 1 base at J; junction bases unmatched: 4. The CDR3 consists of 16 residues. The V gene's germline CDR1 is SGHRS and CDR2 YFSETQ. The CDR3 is CASSMGQGRNTGELFF. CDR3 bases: TGCGCCAGCAGCATGGGACAGGGGAGGAACACCGGGGAGCTGTTTTTT.

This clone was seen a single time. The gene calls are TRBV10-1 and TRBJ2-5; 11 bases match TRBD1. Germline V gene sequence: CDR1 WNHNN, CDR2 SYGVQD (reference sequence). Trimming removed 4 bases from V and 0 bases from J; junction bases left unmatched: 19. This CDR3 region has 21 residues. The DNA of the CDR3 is TGCGCCAGCAGTGGAGGGGGAAAACGGACAGGGGGCTCCCAGAACCAAGAGACCCAGTACTTC. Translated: CASSGGGKRTGGSQNQETQYF.

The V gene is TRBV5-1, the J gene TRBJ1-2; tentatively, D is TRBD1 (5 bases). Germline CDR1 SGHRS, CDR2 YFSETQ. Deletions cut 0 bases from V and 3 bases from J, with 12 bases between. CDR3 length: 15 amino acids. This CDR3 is CASSLGPLGDYGYTF. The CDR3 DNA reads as TGCGCCAGCAGCTTGGGCCCCCTAGGGGACTATGGCTACACCTTC.

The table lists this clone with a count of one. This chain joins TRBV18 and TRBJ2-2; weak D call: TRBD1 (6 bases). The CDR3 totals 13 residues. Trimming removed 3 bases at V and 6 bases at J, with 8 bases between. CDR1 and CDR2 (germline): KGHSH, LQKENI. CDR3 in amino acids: CASSPNRAGELFF. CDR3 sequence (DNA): TGTGCCAGCTCACCGAACAGGGCCGGGGAGCTGTTTTTT.

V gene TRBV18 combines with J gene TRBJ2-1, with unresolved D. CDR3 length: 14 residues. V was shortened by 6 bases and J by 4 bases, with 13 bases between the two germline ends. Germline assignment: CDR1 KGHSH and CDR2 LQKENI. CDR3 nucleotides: TGTGCCAGCTCGCCTACGAATGATTACAATGAGCAGTTCTTC. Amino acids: CASSPTNDYNEQFF.

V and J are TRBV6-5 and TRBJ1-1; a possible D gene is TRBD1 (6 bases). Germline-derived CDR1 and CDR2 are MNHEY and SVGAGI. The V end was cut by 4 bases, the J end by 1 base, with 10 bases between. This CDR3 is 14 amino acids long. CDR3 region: CASSSATGNTEAFF. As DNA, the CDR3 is TGTGCCAGCAGTTCGGCGACAGGGAACACTGAAGCTTTCTTT.

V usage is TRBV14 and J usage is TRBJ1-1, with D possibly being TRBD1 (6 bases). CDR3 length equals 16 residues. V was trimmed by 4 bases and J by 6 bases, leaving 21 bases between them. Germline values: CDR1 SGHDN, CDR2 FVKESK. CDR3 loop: CASSPDRTWVGSEAFF. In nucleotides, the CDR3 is TGTGCCAGCAGCCCCGACAGGACCTGGGTGGGATCTGAAGCTTTCTTT.

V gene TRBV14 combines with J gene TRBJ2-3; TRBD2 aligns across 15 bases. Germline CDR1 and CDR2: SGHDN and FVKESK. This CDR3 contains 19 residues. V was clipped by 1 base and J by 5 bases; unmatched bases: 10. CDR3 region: CASSQGQGTSGGPRDTQYF. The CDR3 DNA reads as TGTGCCAGCAGCCAAGGCCAAGGGACTAGCGGGGGGCCGCGAGATACGCAGTATTTT. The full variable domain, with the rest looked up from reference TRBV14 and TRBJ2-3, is EAGVTQFPSHSVIEKGQTVTLRCDPISGHDNLYWYRRVMGKEIKFLLHFVKESKQDESGMPNNRFLAERTGGTYSTLKVQPAELEDSGVYFCASSQGQGTSGGPRDTQYFGPGTRLTVL.

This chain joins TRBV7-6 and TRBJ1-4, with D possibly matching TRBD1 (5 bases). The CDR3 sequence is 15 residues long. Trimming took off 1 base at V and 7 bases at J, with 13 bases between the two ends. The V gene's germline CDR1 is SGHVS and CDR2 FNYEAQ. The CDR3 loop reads CASSLVGGTGEKLFF. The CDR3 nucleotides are TGTGCCAGCAGCTTAGTAGGAGGGACGGGTGAAAAACTGTTTTTT.